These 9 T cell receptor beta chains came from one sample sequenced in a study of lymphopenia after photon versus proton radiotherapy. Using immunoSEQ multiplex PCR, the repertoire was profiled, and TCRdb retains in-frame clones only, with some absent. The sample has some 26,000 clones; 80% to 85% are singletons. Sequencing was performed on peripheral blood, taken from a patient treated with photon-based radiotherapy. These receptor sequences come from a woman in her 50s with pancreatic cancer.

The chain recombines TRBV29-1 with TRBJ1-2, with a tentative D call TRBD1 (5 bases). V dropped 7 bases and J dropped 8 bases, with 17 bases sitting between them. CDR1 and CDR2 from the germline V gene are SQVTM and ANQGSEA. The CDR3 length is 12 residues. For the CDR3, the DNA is TGCAGCGCTCGGGGGGAAGAGATCGGCTACACCTTC. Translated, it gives CSARGEEIGYTF.

CDR3 residues: CASSLWALNQPQHF. DNA of the CDR3: TGTGCCAGCAGCTTGTGGGCCCTGAATCAGCCCCAGCATTTT. This rearrangement joins TRBV5-5 to TRBJ1-5; no clear D. Trimming pared 1 base from V and 4 bases from J, leaving 9 bases between. There are 14 residues in the CDR3. Germline-derived CDR1 and CDR2 are SGHKS and YYEKEE (reference sequence).

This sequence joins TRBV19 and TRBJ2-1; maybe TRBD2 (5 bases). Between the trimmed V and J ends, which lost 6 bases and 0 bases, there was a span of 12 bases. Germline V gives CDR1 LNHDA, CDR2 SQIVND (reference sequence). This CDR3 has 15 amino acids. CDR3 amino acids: CASSPSGSSYNEQFF. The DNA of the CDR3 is TGTGCCAGTAGCCCGAGCGGAAGCTCCTACAATGAGCAGTTCTTC.

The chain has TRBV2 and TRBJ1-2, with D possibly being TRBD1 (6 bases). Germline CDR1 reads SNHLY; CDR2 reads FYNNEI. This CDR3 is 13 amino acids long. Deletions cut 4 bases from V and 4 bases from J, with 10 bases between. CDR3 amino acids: CASSAGTSYGYTF. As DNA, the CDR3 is TGTGCCAGCAGTGCTGGGACATCCTATGGCTACACCTTC.

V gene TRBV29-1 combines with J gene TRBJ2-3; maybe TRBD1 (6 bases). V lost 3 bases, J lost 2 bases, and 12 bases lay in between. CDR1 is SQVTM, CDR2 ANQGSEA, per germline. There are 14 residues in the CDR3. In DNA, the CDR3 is TGCAGCGTTGATGCAGGGGTAGACACAGATACGCAGTATTTT. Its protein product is CSVDAGVDTDTQYF.

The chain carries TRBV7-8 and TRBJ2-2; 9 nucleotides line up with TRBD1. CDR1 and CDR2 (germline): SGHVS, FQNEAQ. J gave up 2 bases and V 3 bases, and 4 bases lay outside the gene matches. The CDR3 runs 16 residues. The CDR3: CASSFTGGGNTGELFF. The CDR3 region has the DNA TGTGCCAGCAGCTTCACAGGGGGCGGAAACACCGGGGAGCTGTTTTTT.

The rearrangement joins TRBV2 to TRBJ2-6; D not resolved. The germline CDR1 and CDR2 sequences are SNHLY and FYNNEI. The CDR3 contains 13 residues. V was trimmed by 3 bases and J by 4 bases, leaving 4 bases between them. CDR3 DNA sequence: TGTGCCAGCAGTGAGAGGGGGGCCAACGTCCTGACTTTC. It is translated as CASSERGANVLTF.

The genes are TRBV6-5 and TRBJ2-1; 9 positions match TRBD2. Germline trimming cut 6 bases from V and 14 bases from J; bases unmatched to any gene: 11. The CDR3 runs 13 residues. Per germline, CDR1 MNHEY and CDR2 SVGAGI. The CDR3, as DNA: TGTGCCAGCAGGGCAAGCGCGGGAGGGCCCAAGTTCTTC. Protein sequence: CASRASAGGPKFF.

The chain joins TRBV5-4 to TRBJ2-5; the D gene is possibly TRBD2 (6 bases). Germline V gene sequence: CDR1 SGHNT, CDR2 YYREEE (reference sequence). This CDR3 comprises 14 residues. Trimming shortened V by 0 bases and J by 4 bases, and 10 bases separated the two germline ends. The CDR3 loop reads CASSLAGTRETQYF. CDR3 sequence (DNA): TGTGCCAGCAGCTTGGCCGGGACTCGAGAGACCCAGTACTTC. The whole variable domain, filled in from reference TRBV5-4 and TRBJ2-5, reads ETGVTQSPTHLIKTRGQQVTLRCSSQSGHNTVSWYQQALGQGPQFIFQYYREEENGRGNFPPRFSGLQFPNYSSELNVNALELDDSALYLCASSLAGTRETQYFGPGTRLLVL.